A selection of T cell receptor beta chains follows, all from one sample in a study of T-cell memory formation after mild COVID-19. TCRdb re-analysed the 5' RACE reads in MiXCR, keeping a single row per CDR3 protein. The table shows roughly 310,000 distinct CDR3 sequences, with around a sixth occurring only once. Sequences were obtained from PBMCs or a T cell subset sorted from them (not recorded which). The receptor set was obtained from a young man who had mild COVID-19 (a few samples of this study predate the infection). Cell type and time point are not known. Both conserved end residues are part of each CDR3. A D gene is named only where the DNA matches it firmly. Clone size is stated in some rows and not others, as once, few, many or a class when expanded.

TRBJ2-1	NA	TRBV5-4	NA	CASRNSSYNEQFF	TGTGCCAGCAGAAACAGCTCCTACAATGAGCAGTTCTTC
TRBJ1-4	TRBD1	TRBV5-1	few	CASSTGQGVNEKLFF	TGCGCCAGCAGCACCGGACAGGGGGTTAATGAAAAACTGTTTTTT
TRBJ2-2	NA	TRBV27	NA	CASSPSGPIEGGELFF	TGTGCCAGCAGTCCCTCCGGGCCCATAGAGGGCGGGGAGCTGTTTTTT
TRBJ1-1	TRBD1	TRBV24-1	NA	CATSALQGEGTEAFF	TGTGCCACCAGTGCCTTACAGGGGGAAGGCACTGAAGCTTTCTTT
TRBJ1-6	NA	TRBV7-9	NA	CASSRQISPLHF	TGTGCCAGCAGCCGACAGATTTCACCCCTCCACTTT
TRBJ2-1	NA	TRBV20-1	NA	CSAYRDANNEQFF	TGCAGTGCTTACCGGGACGCGAACAATGAGCAGTTCTTC
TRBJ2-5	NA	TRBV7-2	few	CASSAGQTLETQYF	TGTGCCAGCAGCGCCGGACAGACCCTGGAGACCCAGTACTTC
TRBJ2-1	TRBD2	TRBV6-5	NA	CASSTGLYNEQFF	TGTGCCAGCAGCACGGGACTATACAATGAGCAGTTCTTC
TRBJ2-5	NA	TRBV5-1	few	CACRGVGETQYF	TGCGCCTGCAGAGGGGTCGGAGAGACCCAGTACTTC
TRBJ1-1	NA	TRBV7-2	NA	CASSSRGTEAFF	TGTGCCAGCAGCTCCCGGGGAACTGAAGCTTTCTTT
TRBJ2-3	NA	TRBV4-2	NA	CASSQNNRAPDTQYF	TGTGCCAGCAGCCAAAACAATAGGGCCCCAGATACGCAGTATTTT
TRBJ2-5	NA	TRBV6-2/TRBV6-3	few	CASTPQATETQYF	TGTGCCAGCACCCCCCAGGCGACAGAGACCCAGTACTTC
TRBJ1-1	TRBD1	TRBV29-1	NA	CSVPNGPRGQRNTEAFF	TGCAGCGTACCCAACGGGCCCAGGGGGCAGAGGAACACTGAAGCTTTCTTT